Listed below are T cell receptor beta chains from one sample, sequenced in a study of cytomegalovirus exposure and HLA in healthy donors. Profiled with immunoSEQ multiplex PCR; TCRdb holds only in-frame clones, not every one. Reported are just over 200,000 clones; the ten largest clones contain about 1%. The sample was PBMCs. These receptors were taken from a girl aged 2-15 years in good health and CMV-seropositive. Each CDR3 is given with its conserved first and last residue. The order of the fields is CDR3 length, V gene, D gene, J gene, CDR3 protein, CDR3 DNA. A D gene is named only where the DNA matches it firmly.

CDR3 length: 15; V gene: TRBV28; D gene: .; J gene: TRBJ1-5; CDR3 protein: CASSTLGGFDQPQHF; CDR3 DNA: TGTGCCAGCAGTACCCTAGGAGGGTTCGATCAGCCCCAGCATTTT
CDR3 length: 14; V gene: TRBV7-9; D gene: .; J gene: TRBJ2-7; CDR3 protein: CASSPTGILYEQYF; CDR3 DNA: TGTGCCAGCAGCCCTACAGGGATACTCTACGAGCAGTACTTC
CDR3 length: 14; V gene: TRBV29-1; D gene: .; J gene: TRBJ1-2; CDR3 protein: CSVEEARGNYGYTF; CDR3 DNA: TGCAGCGTTGAAGAGGCCAGGGGAAACTATGGCTACACCTTC
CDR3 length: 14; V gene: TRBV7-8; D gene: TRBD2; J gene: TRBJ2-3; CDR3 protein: CASSRLAGEDTQYF; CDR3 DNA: TGTGCCAGCAGTCGACTAGCGGGAGAGGATACGCAGTATTTT
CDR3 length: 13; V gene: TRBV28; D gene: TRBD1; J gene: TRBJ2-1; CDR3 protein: CASSLDRGVNWFF; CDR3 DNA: TGTGCCAGCAGTTTAGACAGGGGGGTTAATTGGTTCTTC
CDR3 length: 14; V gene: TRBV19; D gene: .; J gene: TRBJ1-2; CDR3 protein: CASTPGRGPYGYTF; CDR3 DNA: TGTGCCAGTACTCCTGGGAGGGGCCCCTATGGCTACACCTTC
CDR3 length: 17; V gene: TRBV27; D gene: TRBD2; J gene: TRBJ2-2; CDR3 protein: CASRMAGGPPNTGELFF; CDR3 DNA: TGTGCCAGCAGAATGGCGGGAGGGCCGCCGAACACCGGGGAGCTGTTTTTT
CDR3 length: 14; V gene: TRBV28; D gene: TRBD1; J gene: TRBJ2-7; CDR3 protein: CASTNDRGLYEQYF; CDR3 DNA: TGTGCCAGCACCAATGACAGGGGGCTCTACGAGCAGTACTTC
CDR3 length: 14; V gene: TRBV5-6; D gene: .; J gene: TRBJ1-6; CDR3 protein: CASSLGQINSPLHF; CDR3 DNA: TGTGCCAGCAGCCTGGGGCAGATTAATTCACCCCTCCACTTT
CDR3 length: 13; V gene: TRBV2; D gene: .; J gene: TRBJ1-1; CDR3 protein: CASSGRTVAEAFF; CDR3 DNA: TGTGCCAGCAGTGGGAGGACGGTAGCTGAAGCTTTCTTT
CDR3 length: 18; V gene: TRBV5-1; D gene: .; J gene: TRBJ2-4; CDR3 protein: CASSLSPGGPGAKNIQYF; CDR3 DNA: TGCGCCAGCAGCTTGTCCCCCGGGGGGCCGGGAGCCAAAAACATTCAGTACTTC
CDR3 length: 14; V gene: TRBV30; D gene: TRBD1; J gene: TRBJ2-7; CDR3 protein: CAWNRTGDSYEQYF; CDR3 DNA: TGTGCCTGGAATAGGACAGGGGACTCCTACGAGCAGTACTTC
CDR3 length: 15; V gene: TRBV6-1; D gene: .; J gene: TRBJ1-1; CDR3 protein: CASSPLDRLNTEAFF; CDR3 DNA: TGTGCCAGCAGCCCGCTTGACAGGCTGAACACTGAAGCTTTCTTT
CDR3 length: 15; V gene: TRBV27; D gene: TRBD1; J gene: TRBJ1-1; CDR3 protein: CASSGNRGRGTEAFF; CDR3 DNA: TGTGCCAGCAGTGGCAACAGGGGGAGAGGGACTGAAGCTTTCTTT
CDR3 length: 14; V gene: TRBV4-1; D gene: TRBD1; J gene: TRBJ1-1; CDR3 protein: CASSHQTGSGEAFF; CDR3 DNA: TGCGCCAGCAGCCACCAGACAGGGTCCGGTGAAGCTTTCTTT
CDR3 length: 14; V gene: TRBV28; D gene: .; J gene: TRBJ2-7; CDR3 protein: CASKREAASYEQYF; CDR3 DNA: TGTGCGAGCAAGAGGGAGGCCGCATCCTACGAGCAGTACTTC
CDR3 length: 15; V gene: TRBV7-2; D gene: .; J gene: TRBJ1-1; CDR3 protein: CASSLFSAHGAAAFF; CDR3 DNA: TGTGCCAGCAGCTTATTCTCGGCCCATGGGGCCGCAGCTTTCTTT
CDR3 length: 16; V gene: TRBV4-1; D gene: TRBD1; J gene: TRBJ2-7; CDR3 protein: CASSQGTGTGVYEQYF; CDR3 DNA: TGCGCCAGCAGCCAAGGTACCGGGACAGGGGTCTACGAGCAGTACTTC
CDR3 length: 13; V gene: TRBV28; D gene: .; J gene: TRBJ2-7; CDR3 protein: CASSTSPAYEQYF; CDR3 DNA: TGTGCCAGCAGTACGTCTCCGGCCTACGAGCAGTACTTC
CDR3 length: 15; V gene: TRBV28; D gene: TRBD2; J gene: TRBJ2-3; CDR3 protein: CASSLAGGSTDTQYF; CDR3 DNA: TGTGCCAGCAGTTTAGCGGGAGGCTCCACAGATACGCAGTATTTT
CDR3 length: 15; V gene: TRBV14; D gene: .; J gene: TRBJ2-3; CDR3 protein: CASSQVSGGTDTQYF; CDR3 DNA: TGTGCCAGCAGCCAAGTCTCGGGGGGCACAGATACGCAGTATTTT
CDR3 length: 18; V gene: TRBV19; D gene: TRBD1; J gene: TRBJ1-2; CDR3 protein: CASSNLAKDRLFYYGYTF; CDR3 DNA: TGTGCCAGTAGTAACCTAGCGAAGGACAGGCTTTTTTATTATGGCTACACCTTC
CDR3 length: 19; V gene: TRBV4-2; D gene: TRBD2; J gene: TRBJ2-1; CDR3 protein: CASSQGTGLAGGLFGEQFF; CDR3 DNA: TGTGCCAGCAGCCAAGGAACCGGGCTGGCGGGAGGTTTGTTTGGTGAGCAGTTCTTC
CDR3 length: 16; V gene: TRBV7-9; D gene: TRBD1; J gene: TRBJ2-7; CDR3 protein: CASSLGDRENDYEQYF; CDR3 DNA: TGTGCCAGCAGCTTAGGCGACAGGGAAAATGACTACGAGCAGTACTTC
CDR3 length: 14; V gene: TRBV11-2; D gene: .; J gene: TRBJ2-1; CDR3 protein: CASSLGRPGYEQFF; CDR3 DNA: TGTGCCAGCAGCTTAGGACGTCCAGGTTACGAGCAGTTCTTC
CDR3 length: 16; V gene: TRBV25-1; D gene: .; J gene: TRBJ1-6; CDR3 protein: CASSDSTRVLNSPLHF; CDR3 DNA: TGTGCCAGCAGTGATTCAACTAGGGTTTTGAATTCACCCCTCCACTTT
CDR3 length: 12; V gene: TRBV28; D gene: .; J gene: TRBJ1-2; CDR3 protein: CASSFFGYGYTF; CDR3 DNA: TGTGCCAGCAGTTTCTTCGGCTATGGCTACACCTTC
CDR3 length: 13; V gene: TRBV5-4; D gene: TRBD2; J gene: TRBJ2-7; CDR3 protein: CASSHRGGYEQYF; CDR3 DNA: TGTGCCAGCAGCCATCGGGGGGGATACGAGCAGTACTTC
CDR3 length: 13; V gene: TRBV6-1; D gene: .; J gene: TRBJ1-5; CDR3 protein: CASITGLNQPQHF; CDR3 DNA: TGTGCCAGCATAACAGGGCTTAATCAGCCCCAGCATTTT
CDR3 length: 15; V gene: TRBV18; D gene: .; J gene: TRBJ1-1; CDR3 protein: CASSPKEQGSTEAFF; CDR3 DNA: TGTGCCAGCTCACCAAAGGAGCAGGGTAGCACTGAAGCTTTCTTT
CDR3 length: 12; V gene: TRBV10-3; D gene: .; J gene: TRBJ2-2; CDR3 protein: CASRRNTGELFF; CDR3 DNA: TGTGCCTCGAGGAGAAACACCGGGGAGCTGTTTTTT
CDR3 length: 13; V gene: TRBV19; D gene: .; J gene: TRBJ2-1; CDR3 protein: CASSMKGVGEQFF; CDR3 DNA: TGTGCCAGTAGTATGAAGGGGGTGGGTGAGCAGTTCTTC
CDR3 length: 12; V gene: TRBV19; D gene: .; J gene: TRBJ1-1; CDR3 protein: CASSIGGGEAFF; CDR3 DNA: TGTGCCAGTAGTATCGGGGGGGGTGAAGCTTTCTTT
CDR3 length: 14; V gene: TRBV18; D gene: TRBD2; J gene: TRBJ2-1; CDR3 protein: CASSLAGADNEQFF; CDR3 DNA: TGTGCCAGCTCACTAGCGGGAGCGGACAATGAGCAGTTCTTC
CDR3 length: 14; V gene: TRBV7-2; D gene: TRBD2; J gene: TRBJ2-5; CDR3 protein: CASSLEAGLETQYF; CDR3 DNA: TGTGCCAGCAGCTTGGAAGCGGGATTGGAGACCCAGTACTTC
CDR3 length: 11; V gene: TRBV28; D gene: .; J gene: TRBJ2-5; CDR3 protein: CASSSGETQYF; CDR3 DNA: TGTGCCAGCAGTTCGGGGGAGACCCAGTACTTC
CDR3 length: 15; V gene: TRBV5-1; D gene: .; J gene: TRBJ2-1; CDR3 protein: CASSLSSLPLDEQFF; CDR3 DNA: TGCGCCAGCAGCTTAAGCTCCCTGCCTCTCGATGAGCAGTTCTTC
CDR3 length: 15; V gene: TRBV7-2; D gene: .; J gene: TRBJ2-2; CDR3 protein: CASRTLGANTGELFF; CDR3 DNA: TGTGCCAGCAGAACACTAGGCGCGAACACCGGGGAGCTGTTTTTT
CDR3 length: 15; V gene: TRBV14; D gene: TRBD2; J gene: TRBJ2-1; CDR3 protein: CASSHGAGGHNEQFF; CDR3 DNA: TGTGCCAGCAGCCACGGAGCGGGAGGACACAATGAGCAGTTCTTC
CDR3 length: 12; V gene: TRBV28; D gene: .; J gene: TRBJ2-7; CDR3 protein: CASSFGEDEQYF; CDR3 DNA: TGTGCCAGCAGTTTTGGGGAGGACGAGCAGTACTTC
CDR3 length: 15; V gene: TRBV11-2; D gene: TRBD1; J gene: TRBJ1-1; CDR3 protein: CASSLVGQGDTEAFF; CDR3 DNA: TGTGCCAGCAGCTTAGTGGGACAGGGGGACACTGAAGCTTTCTTT